One T cell receptor (beta chain) is described in this entry. The protocol was immunoSEQ multiplex PCR, while the TCRdb copy is restricted to in-frame clones and leaves out a portion. Here the sample spans about 56,000 clones, roughly 85% being singletons. This sample stems from a study of PD-L1 blockade in urothelial cancer. Sample time point: pretreatment peripheral blood. Disease in patients was locally advanced or metastatic urothelial carcinoma. This CDR3 comprises 16 residues. Germline V CDR1 and CDR2: PRHDT, FYEKMQ (reference sequence). Trimming removed 6 bases from V and 4 bases from J; junction bases left unmatched: 6.

This sequence originates from a man in his 70s with urothelial cancer. Here the sequenced sample was PBMCs, taken around atezolizumab (anti-PD-L1) treatment. The rearrangement links TRBV13 to TRBJ2-3, with 14 bases that match TRBD2. In DNA form, the CDR3 reads TGTGCCAGCAGTTGGACTAGCGGGAGGTCGGCAGATACGCAGTATTTT. It translates to CASSWTSGRSADTQYF.